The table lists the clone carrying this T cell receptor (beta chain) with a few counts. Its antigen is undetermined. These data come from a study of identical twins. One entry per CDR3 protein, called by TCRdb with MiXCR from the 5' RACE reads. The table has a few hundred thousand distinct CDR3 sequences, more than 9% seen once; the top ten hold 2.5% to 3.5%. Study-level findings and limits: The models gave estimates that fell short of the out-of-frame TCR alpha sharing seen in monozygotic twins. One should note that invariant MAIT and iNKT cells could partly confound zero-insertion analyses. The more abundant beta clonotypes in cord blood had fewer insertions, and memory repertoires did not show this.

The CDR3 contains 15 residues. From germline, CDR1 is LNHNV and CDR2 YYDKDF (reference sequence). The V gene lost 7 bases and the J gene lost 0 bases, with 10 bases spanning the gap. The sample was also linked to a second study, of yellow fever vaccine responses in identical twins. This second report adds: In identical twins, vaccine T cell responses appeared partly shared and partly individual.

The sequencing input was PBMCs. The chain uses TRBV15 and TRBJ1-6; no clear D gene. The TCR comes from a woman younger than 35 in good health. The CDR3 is CATISRGSYNSPLHF. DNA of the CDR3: TGTGCCACCATCTCCAGAGGCTCCTATAATTCACCCCTCCACTTT.